This T cell receptor beta chain was sequenced for a study of shared clonotypes between healthy human individuals. Recent acute infections and vaccinations were absent in the healthy HIV-negative adult donors. This CDR3 region has 12 residues. Germline CDR1 reads MNHEY; CDR2 reads SVGAGI. With V trimmed by 5 bases and J by 11 bases, 6 bases remained unmatched. The method was immunoSEQ multiplex PCR; TCRdb's version includes in-frame clones alone and lacks a portion of them. Among more than 2 million clones listed, around 95% were seen once. Study-wide results and limits: Around 5.4% of naive CD4 clonotypes were common to four donors.

Note on this clone: Its antigen is unidentified.

This receptor was obtained from a man between 18 and 29 years old in good health. V is TRBV6-5 and J is TRBJ1-1; 9 bases fit TRBD1. The sequencing input was naive CD4+ T cells sorted from blood. Stated subset: CD45RA+ positively selected. CDR3 nucleotide sequence: TGTGCCAGCAGTACCTTACAGGGGGCCGCTTTCTTT. Translated: CASSTLQGAAFF.